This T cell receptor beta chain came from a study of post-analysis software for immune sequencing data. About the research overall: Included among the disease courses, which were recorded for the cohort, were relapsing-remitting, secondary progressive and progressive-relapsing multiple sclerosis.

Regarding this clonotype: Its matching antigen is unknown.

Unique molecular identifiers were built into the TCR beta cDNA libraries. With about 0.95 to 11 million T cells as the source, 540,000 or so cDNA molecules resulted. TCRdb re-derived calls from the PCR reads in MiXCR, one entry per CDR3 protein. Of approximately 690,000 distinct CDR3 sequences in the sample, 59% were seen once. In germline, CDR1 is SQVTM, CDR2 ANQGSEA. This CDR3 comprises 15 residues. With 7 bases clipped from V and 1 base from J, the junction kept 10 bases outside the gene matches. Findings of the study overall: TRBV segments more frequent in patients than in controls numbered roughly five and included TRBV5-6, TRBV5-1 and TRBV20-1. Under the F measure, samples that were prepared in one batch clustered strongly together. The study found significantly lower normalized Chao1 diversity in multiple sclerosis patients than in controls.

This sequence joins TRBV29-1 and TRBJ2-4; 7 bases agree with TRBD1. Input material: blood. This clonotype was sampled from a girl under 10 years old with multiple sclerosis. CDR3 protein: CSAVLTGTAKNIQYF. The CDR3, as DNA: TGCAGCGCAGTTTTGACAGGGACGGCCAAAAACATTCAGTACTTC.